The rows below give T cell receptor beta chains drawn from one sample of a study of cytomegalovirus exposure and HLA in healthy donors. Only in-frame clones appear in the TCRdb table, and some are missing; sequencing was by immunoSEQ multiplex PCR. The sample lists roughly 230,000 clones, approximately 91% occurring once. Sequencing was carried out using PBMCs. Every receptor here comes from a girl aged 2 to 10 in good health and CMV-seronegative. The CDR3 runs from the conserved cysteine through the conserved F or W. The D gene is left open where the match is weak. Not every row has a clone size; where given, it reads once, few, many or a size class.

d_gene	abundance	j_gene	v_gene	CDR3aa	CDR3nt
TRBD1	NA	TRBJ2-7	TRBV4-1	CASSQGTGVSYEQYF	TGCGCCAGCAGCCAAGGGACAGGGGTCTCCTACGAGCAGTACTTC
NA	NA	TRBJ2-3	TRBV5-5	CASIQVMAVSDTQYF	TGTGCCAGCATCCAAGTTATGGCCGTTTCAGATACGCAGTATTTT
TRBD1	NA	TRBJ1-5	TRBV27	CASSLLPGTGNQPQHF	TGTGCCAGCAGTCTATTACCCGGGACAGGCAATCAGCCCCAGCATTTT
NA	NA	TRBJ1-6	TRBV5-6	CASSLRGSYNSPLHF	TGTGCCAGCAGCTTGAGGGGGTCCTATAATTCACCCCTCCACTTT
NA	NA	TRBJ2-3	TRBV9	CASSVTSAGNTDTQYF	TGTGCCAGCAGCGTAACTTCGGCGGGGAACACAGATACGCAGTATTTT
TRBD1	NA	TRBJ2-7	TRBV19	CAPCGDRVVYEQYF	TGTGCGCCTTGCGGGGACAGGGTCGTGTACGAGCAGTACTTC
NA	NA	TRBJ1-4	TRBV5-1	CASSLGRGLDEKLFF	TGCGCCAGCAGCTTGGGTCGAGGGTTAGATGAAAAACTGTTTTTT
TRBD1	once	TRBJ1-3	TRBV29-1	CSVTGTGGLSSGNTIYF	TGCAGCGTAACCGGGACAGGGGGCCTTTCTTCTGGAAACACCATATATTTT
TRBD1	NA	TRBJ2-5	TRBV18	CASSPRQGAGETQYF	TGTGCCAGCTCACCCAGACAGGGGGCCGGGGAGACCCAGTACTTC
TRBD1	NA	TRBJ1-4	TRBV7-2	CASSIRQGGTNEKLFF	TGTGCCAGCAGCATTAGACAGGGTGGAACTAATGAAAAACTGTTTTTT
NA	few	TRBJ1-4	TRBV4-2	CASSQAQGSAEKLFF	TGTGCCAGCAGCCAGGCGCAGGGGAGTGCGGAAAAACTGTTTTTT
TRBD1	NA	TRBJ2-5	TRBV5-4	CASSLGLTGVEETQYF	TGTGCCAGCAGCTTGGGTTTGACAGGGGTCGAAGAGACCCAGTACTTC
NA	NA	TRBJ1-1	TRBV5-5	CASSLDGGPNTEAFF	TGTGCCAGCAGCTTGGACGGGGGGCCGAACACTGAAGCTTTCTTT
NA	NA	TRBJ1-5	TRBV19	CASSILVGGQPQHF	TGTGCCAGTAGTATCCTAGTGGGAGGGCAGCCCCAGCATTTT
NA	NA	TRBJ1-4	TRBV7-9	CAAGATTNEKLFF	TGTGCCGCAGGGGCAACAACTAATGAAAAACTGTTTTTT
NA	NA	TRBJ2-5	TRBV28	CASSSPGGAIQETQYF	TGTGCCAGCAGTTCGCCTGGCGGAGCCATCCAAGAGACCCAGTACTTC
NA	NA	TRBJ2-1	TRBV7-9	CASRRWDKMYNEQFF	TGTGCCAGCAGACGTTGGGACAAGATGTACAATGAGCAGTTCTTC
TRBD2	NA	TRBJ2-2	TRBV10-1	CASSDGLAVSTGELFF	TGCGCCAGCAGTGATGGGCTAGCGGTTAGCACCGGGGAGCTGTTTTTT
NA	NA	TRBJ2-3	TRBV11-3	CASSLEPGADTQYF	TGTGCCAGCAGCTTAGAGCCAGGGGCAGATACGCAGTATTTT
NA	few	TRBJ1-2	TRBV7-9	CASSFEGYGYTF	TGTGCCAGCAGCTTTGAGGGATATGGCTACACCTTC
TRBD2	NA	TRBJ2-2	TRBV7-9	CSSSFPRWVSGGRTGELFF	TGTTCCAGCAGCTTTCCCCGGTGGGTTAGCGGGGGTCGAACCGGGGAGCTGTTTTTT
TRBD2	NA	TRBJ2-3	TRBV10-3	CATLKREGQDTQYF	TGTGCCACCCTCAAGCGGGAGGGCCAAGATACGCAGTATTTT
NA	NA	TRBJ2-7	TRBV12-5	CASAGDSRQYF	TGTGCTAGTGCGGGAGATTCTCGGCAGTACTTC
NA	NA	TRBJ1-5	TRBV4-1	CASSQDLFDRYYQPQHF	TGCGCCAGCAGCCAAGACCTCTTTGACAGGTATTATCAGCCCCAGCATTTT
TRBD1	NA	TRBJ1-2	TRBV2	CASSTSQTGLGGYTF	TGTGCCAGCAGTACCTCGCAGACAGGGTTGGGTGGCTACACCTTC
TRBD2	NA	TRBJ2-7	TRBV27	CASSSLSGGTYEQYF	TGTGCCAGCAGTTCCCTTAGCGGGGGGACCTACGAGCAGTACTTC
NA	NA	TRBJ2-3	TRBV5-1	CASSSGVSTDTQYF	TGCGCCAGCAGCTCGGGGGTCAGCACAGATACGCAGTATTTT
NA	NA	TRBJ1-2	TRBV28	CASRTGQPYGYTF	TGTGCCAGCAGGACTGGACAGCCCTATGGCTACACCTTC
TRBD2	NA	TRBJ2-3	TRBV7-6	CASSSASGGDTDTQYF	TGTGCCAGCAGCTCTGCTAGCGGGGGGGACACAGATACGCAGTATTTT
NA	once	TRBJ2-7	TRBV11-3	CASSLSRETPYEQYF	TGTGCCAGCAGCTTATCTCGGGAAACCCCCTACGAGCAGTACTTC
NA	once	TRBJ2-1	TRBV5-4	CASSLDLADNEQFF	TGTGCCAGCAGCTTGGATTTAGCGGACAATGAGCAGTTCTTC
NA	NA	TRBJ2-3	TRBV6-5	CASSYTWPGSTDTQYF	TGTGCCAGCAGTTACACTTGGCCCGGGAGCACAGATACGCAGTATTTT
NA	NA	TRBJ2-1	TRBV19	CASSPTGRTYNEQFF	TGTGCCAGTAGTCCGACAGGCCGTACATACAATGAGCAGTTCTTC
TRBD2	NA	TRBJ2-3	TRBV11-2	CASSYGTIQDTQYF	TGTGCCAGCAGCTACGGGACTATTCAAGATACGCAGTATTTT
NA	once	TRBJ2-7	TRBV28	CASSPHGSYEQYF	TGTGCCAGCAGCCCACATGGTTCTTACGAGCAGTACTTC
TRBD1	NA	TRBJ1-1	TRBV7-9	CASSEEGARAFF	TGTGCCAGCAGCGAAGAGGGGGCGCGAGCTTTCTTT
NA	NA	TRBJ2-1	TRBV27	CASSLIRQAVYNEQFF	TGTGCCAGCAGTTTAATCCGTCAGGCAGTCTACAATGAGCAGTTCTTC
TRBD1	NA	TRBJ2-7	TRBV11-2	CASSKTGAEQYF	TGTGCCAGCAGCAAGACAGGGGCCGAGCAGTACTTC
TRBD1	NA	TRBJ1-2	TRBV27	CASRHIIGTAAFYGYTF	TGTGCCAGCAGACACATCATCGGGACAGCCGCTTTCTATGGCTACACCTTC
NA	NA	TRBJ1-4	TRBV2	CASRADSAQANEKLFF	TGTGCCAGCAGAGCCGACAGCGCCCAGGCTAATGAAAAACTGTTTTTT
NA	once	TRBJ2-5	TRBV30	CAWSALKSGPVTQYF	TGTGCCTGGAGTGCCCTCAAAAGCGGTCCCGTAACCCAGTACTTC
TRBD2	NA	TRBJ2-3	TRBV11-2	CASSFLAGGTDTQYF	TGTGCCAGCAGCTTTCTAGCGGGGGGAACAGATACGCAGTATTTT
NA	NA	TRBJ2-7	TRBV2	CASSEGTVAYEQYF	TGTGCCAGCAGTGAGGGGACTGTAGCCTACGAGCAGTACTTC
TRBD1	NA	TRBJ1-4	TRBV5-1	CASSATGGGEKLFF	TGCGCCAGCAGCGCTACAGGGGGCGGTGAAAAACTGTTTTTT
TRBD2	NA	TRBJ2-2	TRBV7-9	CASSPRPSGSNTGELFF	TGTGCCAGCAGCCCGCGGCCTAGCGGGTCGAACACCGGGGAGCTGTTTTTT
NA	NA	TRBJ1-2	TRBV5-4	CASSPKEGGNHGYTF	TGTGCCAGCAGCCCGAAGGAGGGTGGGAATCATGGCTACACCTTC
TRBD2	NA	TRBJ2-1	TRBV25-1	CASSDTPRLAGVKNEQFF	TGTGCCAGCAGTGATACCCCACGATTAGCGGGAGTCAAAAATGAGCAGTTCTTC
TRBD1	once	TRBJ1-5	TRBV2	CASKGRGDQPQHF	TGTGCCAGCAAGGGCAGGGGGGATCAGCCCCAGCATTTT
TRBD2	NA	TRBJ2-3	TRBV10-3	CAIGLAGGWDTQYF	TGTGCCATTGGCCTAGCGGGAGGCTGGGATACGCAGTATTTT
NA	once	TRBJ2-7	TRBV5-4	CASRPSNSPEQYF	TGTGCCAGCAGACCAAGTAACTCCCCCGAGCAGTACTTC
TRBD1	NA	TRBJ2-7	TRBV15	CATSRDRGLYEQYF	TGTGCCACCAGCAGGGACAGGGGTCTCTACGAGCAGTACTTC
NA	NA	TRBJ1-1	TRBV2	CASSASGGTEAFF	TGTGCCAGCAGTGCTTCAGGAGGTACTGAAGCTTTCTTT
NA	NA	TRBJ1-5	TRBV20-1	CSVAGQHF	TGCAGTGTCGCAGGGCAGCATTTT
TRBD2	once	TRBJ2-1	TRBV7-2	CASSFRSGGLDNEQFF	TGTGCCAGCAGCTTTAGGAGCGGGGGGCTAGACAATGAGCAGTTCTTC
TRBD1	NA	TRBJ2-2	TRBV11-3	CASSPDGGQGVRSTGELFF	TGTGCCAGCAGCCCCGATGGGGGACAGGGGGTTAGGAGCACCGGGGAGCTGTTTTTT